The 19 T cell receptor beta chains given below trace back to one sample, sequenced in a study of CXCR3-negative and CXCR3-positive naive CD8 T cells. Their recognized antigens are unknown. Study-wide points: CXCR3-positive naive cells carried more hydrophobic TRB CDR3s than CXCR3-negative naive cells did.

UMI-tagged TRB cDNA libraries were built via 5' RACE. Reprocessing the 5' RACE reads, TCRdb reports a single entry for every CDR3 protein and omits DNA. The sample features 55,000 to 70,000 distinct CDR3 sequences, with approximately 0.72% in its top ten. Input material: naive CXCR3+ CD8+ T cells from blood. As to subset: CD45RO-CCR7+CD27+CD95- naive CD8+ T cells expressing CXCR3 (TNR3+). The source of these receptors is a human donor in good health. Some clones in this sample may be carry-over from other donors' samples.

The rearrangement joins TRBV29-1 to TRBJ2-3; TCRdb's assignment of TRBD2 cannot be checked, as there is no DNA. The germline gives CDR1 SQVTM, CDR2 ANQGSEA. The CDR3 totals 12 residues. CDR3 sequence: CSARTRADTQYF.

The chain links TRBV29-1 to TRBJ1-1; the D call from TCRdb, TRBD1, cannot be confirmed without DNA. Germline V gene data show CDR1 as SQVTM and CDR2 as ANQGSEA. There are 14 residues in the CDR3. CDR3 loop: CSVEGPEGTTEAFF.

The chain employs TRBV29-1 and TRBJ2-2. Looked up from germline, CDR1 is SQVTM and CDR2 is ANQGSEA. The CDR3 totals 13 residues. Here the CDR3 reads CSVEKGNTGELFF.

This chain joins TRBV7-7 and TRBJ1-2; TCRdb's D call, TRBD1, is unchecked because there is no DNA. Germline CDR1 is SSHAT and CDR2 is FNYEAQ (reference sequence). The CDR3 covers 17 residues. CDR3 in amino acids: CASSSPSGGTGNYGYTF.

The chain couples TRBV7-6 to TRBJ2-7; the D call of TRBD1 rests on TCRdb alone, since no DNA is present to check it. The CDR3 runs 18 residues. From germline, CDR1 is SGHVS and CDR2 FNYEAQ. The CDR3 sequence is CASSSNDGLDRDAYEQYF.

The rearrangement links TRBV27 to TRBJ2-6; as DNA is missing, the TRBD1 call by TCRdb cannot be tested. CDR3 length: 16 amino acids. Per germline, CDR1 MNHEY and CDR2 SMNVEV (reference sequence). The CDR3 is CASSPPGPSGANVLTF.

The CDR3 loop reads CASSPASDENIQYF. The J gene is TRBJ2-4, the V gene TRBV7-9. The CDR3 runs to 14 residues. The germline V gene encodes CDR1 SEHNR and CDR2 FQNEAQ (reference sequence).

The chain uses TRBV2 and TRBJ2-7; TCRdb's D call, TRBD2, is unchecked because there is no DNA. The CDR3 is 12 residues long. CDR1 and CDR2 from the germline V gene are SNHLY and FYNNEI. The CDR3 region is CASRGGGYEQYF.

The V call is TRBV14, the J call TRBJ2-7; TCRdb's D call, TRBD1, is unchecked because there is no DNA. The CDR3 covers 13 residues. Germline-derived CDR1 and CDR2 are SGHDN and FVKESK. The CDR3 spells CASSQQGSYEQYF. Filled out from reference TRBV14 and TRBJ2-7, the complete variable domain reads EAGVTQFPSHSVIEKGQTVTLRCDPISGHDNLYWYRRVMGKEIKFLLHFVKESKQDESGMPNNRFLAERTGGTYSTLKVQPAELEDSGVYFCASSQQGSYEQYFGPGTRLTVT.

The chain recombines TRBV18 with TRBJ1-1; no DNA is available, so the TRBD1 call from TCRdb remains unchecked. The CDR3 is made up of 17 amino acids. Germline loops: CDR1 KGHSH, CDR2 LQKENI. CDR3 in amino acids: CASSPPDRTGGETEAFF.

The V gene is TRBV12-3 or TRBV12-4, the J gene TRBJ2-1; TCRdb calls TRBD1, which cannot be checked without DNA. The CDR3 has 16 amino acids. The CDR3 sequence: CASSPVPGGAVDEQFF.

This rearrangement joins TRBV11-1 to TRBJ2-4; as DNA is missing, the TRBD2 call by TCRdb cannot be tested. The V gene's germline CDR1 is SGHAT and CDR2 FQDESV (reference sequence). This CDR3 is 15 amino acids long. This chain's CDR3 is CASSDGSGAKNIQYF.

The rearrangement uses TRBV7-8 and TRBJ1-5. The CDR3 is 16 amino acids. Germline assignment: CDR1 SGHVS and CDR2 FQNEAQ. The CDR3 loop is CASSLDTAYSNQPQHF.

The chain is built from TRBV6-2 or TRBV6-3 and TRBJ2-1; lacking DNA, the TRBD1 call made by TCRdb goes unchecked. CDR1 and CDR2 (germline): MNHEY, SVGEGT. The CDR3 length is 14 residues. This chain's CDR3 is CASSYLTGYNEQFF.

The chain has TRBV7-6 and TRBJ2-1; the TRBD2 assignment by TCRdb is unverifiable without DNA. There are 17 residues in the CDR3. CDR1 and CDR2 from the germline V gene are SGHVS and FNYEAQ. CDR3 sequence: CASSLVGGPSSYNEQFF.

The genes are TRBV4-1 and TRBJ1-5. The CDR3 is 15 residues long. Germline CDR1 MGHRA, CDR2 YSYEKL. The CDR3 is CASSQEWSLNQPQHF.

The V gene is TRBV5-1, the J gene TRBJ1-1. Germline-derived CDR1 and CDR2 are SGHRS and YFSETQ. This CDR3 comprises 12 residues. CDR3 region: CASSPAGEEAFF.

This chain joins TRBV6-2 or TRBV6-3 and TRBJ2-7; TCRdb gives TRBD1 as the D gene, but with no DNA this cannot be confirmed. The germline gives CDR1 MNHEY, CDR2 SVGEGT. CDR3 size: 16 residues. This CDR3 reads CASSFSRDRGHYEQYF.

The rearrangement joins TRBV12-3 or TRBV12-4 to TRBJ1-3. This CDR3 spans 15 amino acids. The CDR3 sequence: CASSLVHFSGNTIYF.